These T cell receptor beta chains were read from a single sample in a study of blood T cell repertoires in COVID-19. The repertoire was sequenced with immunoSEQ multiplex PCR; TCRdb's copy has only in-frame clones and lacks some. The sample lists around 300,000 clones, approximately 85% occurring once. Sequenced sample: peripheral blood. These receptors were obtained from a human donor in a cohort sampled during active COVID-19. CDR3s include the opening cysteine and the closing phenylalanine or tryptophan. Each record gives: V gene, J gene, D gene, clone size, CDR3 DNA, CDR3 protein. The D gene is left open where the match is weak. Where a row states a size, it is once, few, many or the class of an expanded clone; other rows omit it.

V: TRBV24-1; J: TRBJ2-1; D: TRBD2; size: NA; DNA: TGTGCCACCAGTGCTGGGCTAGCGGGAGGTTATGAGCAGTTCTTC; CDR3: CATSAGLAGGYEQFF
V: TRBV6-5; J: TRBJ2-1; D: TRBD2; size: NA; DNA: TGTGCCAGCAGTTGGACTAGCGGGTCGTCGGATGAGCAGTTCTTC; CDR3: CASSWTSGSSDEQFF
V: TRBV7-2; J: TRBJ1-1; D: NA; size: few; DNA: TGTGCCAGCAGCTTATCCGGGGGGCCGAACACTGAAGCTTTCTTT; CDR3: CASSLSGGPNTEAFF
V: TRBV12-3/TRBV12-4; J: TRBJ2-1; D: NA; size: NA; DNA: TGTGCCAGCACAGGTTTCGATGAGCAGTTCTTC; CDR3: CASTGFDEQFF
V: TRBV28; J: TRBJ2-7; D: NA; size: NA; DNA: TGTGCCAGCAGTTTCCTTACGCGGTCTAACTACGAGCAGTACTTC; CDR3: CASSFLTRSNYEQYF
V: TRBV15; J: TRBJ1-1; D: NA; size: NA; DNA: TGTGCCACCAGCAGAGGTGGGAGCGCGGGCACTGAAGCTTTCTTT; CDR3: CATSRGGSAGTEAFF
V: TRBV18; J: TRBJ2-1; D: TRBD2; size: NA; DNA: TGTGCCAGCTCACGCTTAGCGGGAGCCTACAATGAGCAGTTCTTC; CDR3: CASSRLAGAYNEQFF
V: TRBV2; J: TRBJ2-1; D: NA; size: once; DNA: TGTGCCAGCAGTCCCCTTGGTGGGTTACAGTTGGTGAATGAGCAGTTCTTC; CDR3: CASSPLGGLQLVNEQFF
V: TRBV18; J: TRBJ2-7; D: TRBD1; size: once; DNA: TGTGCCAGCTCACCCAGACAGGGGGCCTCCTCCTACGAGCAGTACTTC; CDR3: CASSPRQGASSYEQYF
V: TRBV28; J: TRBJ2-7; D: NA; size: few; DNA: TGTGCCAGCAGGGTGGCGAGGAGCTCCTACGAGCAGTACTTC; CDR3: CASRVARSSYEQYF
V: TRBV18; J: TRBJ1-2; D: NA; size: NA; DNA: TGTGCCAGCTCACCAAGCTTAAGCTATGGCTACACCTTC; CDR3: CASSPSLSYGYTF
V: TRBV18; J: TRBJ1-1; D: NA; size: once; DNA: TGTGCCAGCTCACCCCGCATACAGGGAAACACTGAAGCTTTCTTT; CDR3: CASSPRIQGNTEAFF
V: TRBV7-9; J: TRBJ1-2; D: TRBD1; size: NA; DNA: TGTGCCAGCAGCCTACAGGGGCGGCTTGATGGCTACACCTTC; CDR3: CASSLQGRLDGYTF
V: TRBV30; J: TRBJ2-1; D: TRBD2; size: NA; DNA: TGTGCCTGGAGTGTAAGAACTAGCGGGATGAATAATGAGCAGTTCTTC; CDR3: CAWSVRTSGMNNEQFF
V: TRBV7-9; J: TRBJ2-1; D: TRBD1; size: NA; DNA: TGTGCCAGCAGCTTAGCGCTAGGGACAGGGGACAATGAGCAGTTCTTC; CDR3: CASSLALGTGDNEQFF
V: TRBV4-2; J: TRBJ1-1; D: TRBD1; size: NA; DNA: TGTGCCAGCAGCCAAGGCCCGACAGGGGTATACACTGAAGCTTTCTTT; CDR3: CASSQGPTGVYTEAFF
V: TRBV9; J: TRBJ2-7; D: NA; size: NA; DNA: TGTGCCAGCAGCGTAGGCCCCAGTTCCGAGCAGTACTTC; CDR3: CASSVGPSSEQYF
V: TRBV6-6; J: TRBJ1-1; D: NA; size: few; DNA: TGTGCCAGCAGTAGTAGGGGGGGAACTGAAGCTTTCTTT; CDR3: CASSSRGGTEAFF
V: TRBV3-1/TRBV3-2; J: TRBJ1-2; D: TRBD1; size: NA; DNA: TGTGCCAGCAGCCCGGACAGGCTTATCCGCTCGTATGGCTACACCTTC; CDR3: CASSPDRLIRSYGYTF
V: TRBV19; J: TRBJ2-1; D: NA; size: few; DNA: TGTGCCAGTAGTATCAGCCAGCGTTCGAACAATGAGCAGTTCTTC; CDR3: CASSISQRSNNEQFF
V: TRBV14; J: TRBJ2-1; D: TRBD1; size: NA; DNA: TGTGCCAGCAGCCACCCCGGGACAGGGGCGCTCAGCACCAATGAGCAGTTCTTC; CDR3: CASSHPGTGALSTNEQFF
V: TRBV4-1; J: TRBJ1-4; D: TRBD1; size: NA; DNA: TGCGCCAGCAGCCCAGGGACAGGGGGCTTTTTGGGTGAAAAACTGTTTTTT; CDR3: CASSPGTGGFLGEKLFF
V: TRBV3-1/TRBV3-2; J: TRBJ2-7; D: TRBD2; size: few; DNA: TGTGCCAGCAGCCAAGCTCGGACTAGATACTACGAGCAGTACTTC; CDR3: CASSQARTRYYEQYF
V: TRBV29-1; J: TRBJ2-5; D: TRBD2; size: few; DNA: TGCAGCGTTGGGAGGGTCGTGGCTAGCGGGAGTGGGGGGACCCAGTACTTC; CDR3: CSVGRVVASGSGGTQYF
V: TRBV3-1/TRBV3-2; J: TRBJ2-1; D: NA; size: NA; DNA: TGTGCCAGCAGCCAAGCGGGTTCAAATGAGCAGTTCTTC; CDR3: CASSQAGSNEQFF
V: TRBV9; J: TRBJ2-1; D: NA; size: NA; DNA: TGTGCCAGCAGCCCCACGGGATCGGTGTATGAGCAGTTCTTC; CDR3: CASSPTGSVYEQFF
V: TRBV7-8; J: TRBJ1-2; D: NA; size: once; DNA: TGTGCCAGCAGCCCTATGACAGCCCACGGCTACACCTTC; CDR3: CASSPMTAHGYTF
V: TRBV29-1; J: TRBJ2-7; D: TRBD2; size: NA; DNA: TGCAGCGTTGGGGTGACTAGCGGGATCTACGAGCAGTACTTC; CDR3: CSVGVTSGIYEQYF
V: TRBV19; J: TRBJ1-3; D: NA; size: NA; DNA: TGTGCCAGTACTCAAGCCTCTGGAAACACCATATATTTT; CDR3: CASTQASGNTIYF
V: TRBV7-8; J: TRBJ2-5; D: TRBD2; size: NA; DNA: TGTGCCAGCAGCCCCCGAATCAGCGGGAGGGCCGCCGAGACCCAGTACTTC; CDR3: CASSPRISGRAAETQYF
V: TRBV28; J: TRBJ1-1; D: TRBD1; size: NA; DNA: TGTGCCAGCAGTAGTTTGTTGCCGGGACAGGGATTGAAAACTGAAGCTTTCTTT; CDR3: CASSSLLPGQGLKTEAFF
V: TRBV6-1; J: TRBJ2-1; D: NA; size: NA; DNA: TGTGCCAGCGGCCTCAATGAGCAGTTCTTC; CDR3: CASGLNEQFF
V: TRBV6-5; J: TRBJ2-7; D: NA; size: NA; DNA: TGTGCCAGCAGCCCCTCACCTAGCCGCGAGCAGTACTTC; CDR3: CASSPSPSREQYF
V: TRBV9; J: TRBJ2-2; D: NA; size: NA; DNA: TGTGCCAGCTCCAAAAGGGAGGTAACCGGGGAGCTGTTTTTT; CDR3: CASSKREVTGELFF
V: TRBV29-1; J: TRBJ1-5; D: NA; size: few; DNA: TGCAGCGTAGCGGGGGATAATAGCAATCAGCCCCAGCATTTT; CDR3: CSVAGDNSNQPQHF
V: TRBV25-1; J: TRBJ2-1; D: NA; size: NA; DNA: TGTGCCAGCAGTGAACAGGGATATGGGTACAATGAGCAGTTCTTC; CDR3: CASSEQGYGYNEQFF
V: TRBV7-9; J: TRBJ1-1; D: NA; size: NA; DNA: TGTGCCAGCACCTTAGATAGCACTGAAGCTTTCTTT; CDR3: CASTLDSTEAFF
V: TRBV5-1; J: TRBJ1-1; D: NA; size: NA; DNA: TGCGCCAGCAGCTCACAGATTAACACTGAAGCTTTCTTT; CDR3: CASSSQINTEAFF
V: TRBV13; J: TRBJ2-7; D: TRBD1; size: once; DNA: TGTGCCAGCAGCCAGTCGTCGGACAGGGGCTATTACGAGCAGTACTTC; CDR3: CASSQSSDRGYYEQYF
V: TRBV18; J: TRBJ2-3; D: TRBD1; size: NA; DNA: TGTGCCAGCTCACCATCGACAGGGGTAGCCGATACGCAGTATTTT; CDR3: CASSPSTGVADTQYF
V: TRBV3-1/TRBV3-2; J: TRBJ1-3; D: TRBD1; size: few; DNA: TGTGCCAGCAGCCCACAGGGGGCGCGCGGAAACACCATATATTTT; CDR3: CASSPQGARGNTIYF
V: TRBV27; J: TRBJ2-2; D: TRBD2; size: once; DNA: TGTGCCAGCAGGGGACTAGCCTATACCGGGGAGCTGTTTTTT; CDR3: CASRGLAYTGELFF
V: TRBV18; J: TRBJ1-2; D: NA; size: NA; DNA: TGTGCCAGCTCACGGTCACAGGACTATGGCTACACCTTC; CDR3: CASSRSQDYGYTF
V: TRBV7-2; J: TRBJ2-2; D: TRBD1; size: NA; DNA: TGTGCCAGCAGCTCCGGGACAGTACTCTTCGGGGAGCTGTTTTTT; CDR3: CASSSGTVLFGELFF
V: TRBV5-1; J: TRBJ1-4; D: TRBD1; size: few; DNA: TGCGCCAGCAGCTGGAGGGGACAGGCCGAAGAAAAACTGTTTTTT; CDR3: CASSWRGQAEEKLFF
V: TRBV7-9; J: TRBJ2-5; D: NA; size: NA; DNA: TGTGCCAGCAGCTTTAAGGGATGGGACTCTCAAGAGACCCAGTACTTC; CDR3: CASSFKGWDSQETQYF
V: TRBV7-9; J: TRBJ1-1; D: NA; size: NA; DNA: TGTGCCAGCAGCCCCGTTGAGGGGGTAGCTTTCTTT; CDR3: CASSPVEGVAFF
V: TRBV11-2; J: TRBJ2-1; D: TRBD1; size: NA; DNA: TGTGCCAGCAGCCGCCGGGACAGGGCATATGAGCAGTTCTTC; CDR3: CASSRRDRAYEQFF
V: TRBV7-6; J: TRBJ2-7; D: TRBD2; size: NA; DNA: TGTGCCAGCAGCTATGGGACTAGTAAGCTGCCATACGAGCAGTACTTC; CDR3: CASSYGTSKLPYEQYF